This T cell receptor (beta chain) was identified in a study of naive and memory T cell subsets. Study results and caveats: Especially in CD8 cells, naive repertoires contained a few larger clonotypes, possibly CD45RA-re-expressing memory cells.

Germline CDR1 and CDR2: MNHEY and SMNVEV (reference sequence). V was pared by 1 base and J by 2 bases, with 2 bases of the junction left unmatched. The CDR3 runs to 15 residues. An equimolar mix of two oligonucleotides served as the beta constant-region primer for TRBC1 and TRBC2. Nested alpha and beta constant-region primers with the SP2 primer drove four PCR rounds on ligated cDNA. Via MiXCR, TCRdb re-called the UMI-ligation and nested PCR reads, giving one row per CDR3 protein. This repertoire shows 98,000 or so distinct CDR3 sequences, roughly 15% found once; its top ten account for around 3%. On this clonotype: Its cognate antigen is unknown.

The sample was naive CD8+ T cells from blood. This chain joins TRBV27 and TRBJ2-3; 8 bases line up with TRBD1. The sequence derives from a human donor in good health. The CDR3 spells CASSLLTGATDTQYF. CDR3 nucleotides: TGTGCCAGCAGTTTATTGACAGGGGCCACAGATACGCAGTATTTT.